The present entry profiles one T cell receptor beta chain with its context. The sample is drawn from a study of blood T cell repertoires in COVID-19. Study in general: COVID-19 samples from acute and convalescent phases originated in the United States, Italy and Spain.

CDR1 SGHKS and CDR2 YYEKEE come from the germline V gene (reference sequence). V was cut by 1 base and J by 7 bases, with 14 bases left in between. The CDR3 length is 15 residues. As handled by the study authors: Amplifying reference gene primers gave estimates of nucleated cell counts. Produced via immunoSEQ multiplex PCR; TCRdb's table is partial and in-frame only. V and J calls and clone size are those listed in that table; D and trimming were worked out from the DNA. In the table there are about 170,000 clones, roughly 80% of which are singletons. V and J are TRBV5-5 and TRBJ1-4; D perhaps matches TRBD1 (6 bases). The receptor was derived from a man aged 18 to 35 with active or convalescent COVID-19. Sequencing was carried out using peripheral blood. The CDR3 region is CASSLIQLGAEKLFF. CDR3 nucleotide sequence: TGTGCCAGCAGCTTGATCCAGTTGGGGGCTGAAAAACTGTTTTTT.